This T cell receptor beta chain was found in a study of shared clonotypes between healthy human individuals. In germline, CDR1 is KGHSH, CDR2 LQKENI. With 6 bases removed from V and 6 bases from J, the gap between germline ends came to 20 bases. The CDR3 covers 15 residues. Turning to this clone: What it binds is unknown.

The protocol was immunoSEQ multiplex PCR, while the TCRdb copy is restricted to in-frame clones and leaves out a portion. This sample has about 2.3 million clones, with under 95% found just once. The study, taken as a whole, reports: The study drew on few donors, limiting represented genetic and exposure-history diversity. Investigators expected sequencing depth to affect clonotype sharing among donors.

Sequencing used naive CD4+ T cells from PBMCs. Indicated subset: CD45RA+ positively selected. The receptor was isolated from a man younger than 35 in good health. Some clones in this sample may be carry-over from other donors' samples. The chain uses TRBV18 and TRBJ1-2, with a tentative D call TRBD1 (5 bases). CDR3 protein: CASSLRDLTGDGYTF. Written as DNA, the CDR3 is TGTGCCAGCTCCCTCCGGGACCTCACGGGGGATGGCTACACCTTC.